Sequencing of this TCR beta chain was carried out in a study of T cell responses to AZD1222 COVID-19 vaccine. Assay: immunoSEQ multiplex PCR; the TCRdb copy retains only in-frame clones and omits some. The sample holds around 99,000 clones, approximately 90% seen once. The CDR3 length is 16 residues. Germline CDR1 and CDR2: MGHDK and SYGVNS. Trimming shortened V by 5 bases and J by 0 bases, and 14 bases separated the two germline ends. As concerns this clone: The antigen is not known.

The study, taken as a whole, reports: Females outnumbered males among donors, who were mostly white British; clonal diversity was possibly underestimated. It was only a handful of AZD1222 recipients who were seropositive at baseline. Researchers report vaccine-associated CD4 TCRs spanning spike, with dominance at 160-218 and 743-854.

This clonotype was sampled from an adult who received the AZD1222 COVID-19 vaccine. The rearrangement links TRBV25-1 to TRBJ1-3; D uncertain. The input for sequencing was peripheral blood, taken 28 days after the second AZD1222 dose. The CDR3 protein is CASSPPPGISGNTIYF. CDR3 in DNA: TGTGCCAGCAGTCCCCCCCCGGGAATCTCTGGAAACACCATATATTTT. The variable domain in full, with the rest retrieved from reference TRBV25-1 and TRBJ1-3, is EADIYQTPRYLVIGTGKKITLECSQTMGHDKMYWYQQDPGMELHLIHYSYGVNSTEKGDLSSESTVSRIRTEHFPLTLESARPSHTSQYLCASSPPPGISGNTIYFGEGSWLTVV.